Listed below are T cell receptor beta chains from one sample, sequenced in a study of Ad26.COV2.S vaccination and SARS-CoV-2 variants. Profiled with immunoSEQ multiplex PCR; TCRdb holds only in-frame clones, not every one. The sample records roughly 400,000 clones, 90% being singletons. The sample was peripheral blood, taken in a trial of Ad26.COV2.S vaccine versus placebo. The receptors shown here come from a person between 18 and 65 years old who received the Ad26.COV2.S COVID-19 vaccine or a placebo. CDR3s include the opening cysteine and the closing phenylalanine or tryptophan. The D gene is left open where the match is weak. Clone size is given for some rows only: seen once, a few or many times, or a class if the clone is expanded.

j_call clone_size d_call v_call cdr3_aa cdr3_nt
TRBJ2-1 NA NA TRBV28 CASSPRKGGSYNEQFF TGTGCCAGCAGCCCTAGAAAGGGGGGCTCCTACAATGAGCAGTTCTTC
TRBJ2-1 NA NA TRBV7-3 CASSPGRGVYEQFF TGTGCCAGCAGCCCCGGTAGGGGTGTATATGAGCAGTTCTTC
TRBJ2-5 NA TRBD1 TRBV7-2 CASSYGTGIQETQYF TGTGCCAGCAGCTACGGGACAGGGATACAAGAGACCCAGTACTTC
TRBJ2-4 NA NA TRBV9 CASSVAIFFDLEYF TGTGCCAGCAGCGTGGCAATTTTTTTCGACCTTGAGTACTTC
TRBJ2-1 NA TRBD1 TRBV9 CASSPRGRDWSNEQFF TGTGCCAGCAGCCCCAGGGGGCGGGATTGGTCCAATGAGCAGTTCTTC
TRBJ2-1 once TRBD2 TRBV7-6 CASSFSGSGGDEQFF TGTGCCAGCAGCTTTAGCGGGTCAGGTGGGGATGAGCAGTTCTTC
TRBJ1-2 few TRBD1 TRBV7-9 CASSSQGAPGYGYTF TGTGCCAGCAGCTCCCAGGGGGCGCCGGGCTATGGCTACACCTTC
TRBJ2-1 NA TRBD2 TRBV7-2 CASSELAGGRHEQFF TGTGCCAGCAGCGAACTAGCGGGAGGGCGACATGAGCAGTTCTTC
TRBJ1-1 NA NA TRBV13 CASSVGPTEAFF TGTGCCAGCAGCGTGGGCCCCACTGAAGCTTTCTTT
TRBJ2-1 NA NA TRBV29-1 CSGGREYSYNEQFF TGCAGCGGGGGGCGGGAGTACTCCTACAATGAGCAGTTCTTC
TRBJ1-5 NA TRBD1 TRBV5-5 CASSSGQGIPPQHF TGTGCCAGCAGCTCGGGACAGGGTATTCCGCCCCAGCATTTT
TRBJ2-5 NA NA TRBV9 CASSPQARLDQETQYF TGTGCCAGCAGCCCCCAAGCTCGGTTGGACCAAGAGACCCAGTACTTC
TRBJ2-2 NA TRBD1 TRBV7-8 CASSSRTGDNTGELFF TGTGCCAGCAGCTCGAGGACAGGGGATAACACCGGGGAGCTGTTTTTT
TRBJ2-7 NA NA TRBV27 CATGQSSYEQYF TGTGCCACCGGACAGAGCTCCTACGAGCAGTACTTC
TRBJ1-5 once TRBD1 TRBV7-9 CASSLGGGSNQPQHF TGTGCCAGCAGCTTGGGAGGGGGCAGCAATCAGCCCCAGCATTTT
TRBJ1-2 NA TRBD1 TRBV5-6 CASSLAGGANYGYTF TGTGCCAGCAGCTTGGCAGGGGGAGCTAACTATGGCTACACCTTC
TRBJ1-5 NA NA TRBV13 CASSLGNQPQHF TGTGCCAGCAGCTTGGGAAATCAGCCCCAGCATTTT
TRBJ2-7 NA TRBD2 TRBV5-1 CASSWGGGGRGHEQYF TGCGCCAGCAGCTGGGGGGGTGGCGGGAGAGGCCACGAGCAGTACTTC
TRBJ2-1 NA TRBD2 TRBV19 CASSMGRTSGYNEQFF TGTGCCAGTAGTATGGGAAGGACTAGCGGCTACAATGAGCAGTTCTTC